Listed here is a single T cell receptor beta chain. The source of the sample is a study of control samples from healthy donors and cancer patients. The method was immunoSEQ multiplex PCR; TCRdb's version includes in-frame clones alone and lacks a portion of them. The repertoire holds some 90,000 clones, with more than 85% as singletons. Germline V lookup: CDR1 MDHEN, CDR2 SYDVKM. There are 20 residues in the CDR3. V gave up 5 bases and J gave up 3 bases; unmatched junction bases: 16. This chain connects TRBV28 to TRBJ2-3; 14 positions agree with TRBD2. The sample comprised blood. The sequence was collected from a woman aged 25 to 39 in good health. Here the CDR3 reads CASSQTSGGAMVLDTDTQYF. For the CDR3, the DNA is TGTGCCAGCAGTCAGACTAGCGGGGGGGCCATGGTCTTGGATACAGATACGCAGTATTTT.